This T cell receptor (beta chain) was sequenced during a study of blood T cell repertoires in COVID-19. V was cut by 4 bases and J by 12 bases, with 13 bases left in between. This CDR3 comprises 12 residues. Germline loops: CDR1 LGHDT, CDR2 YNNKEL (reference sequence). Method: immunoSEQ multiplex PCR; TCRdb's copy keeps in-frame clones and lacks some. This sample yields a few hundred thousand clones, of which around 91% are seen a single time; 12% belongs to the top ten. The sequence was obtained from a woman aged 60-75 years with acute or convalescent COVID-19. The V and J genes are TRBV3-1 (or the pseudogene TRBV3-2) and TRBJ2-1; no definite D call. The sample taken for sequencing was peripheral blood. CDR3 protein: CASSRPSSGQFF. The CDR3 DNA follows: TGTGCCAGCAGCCGCCCTAGTTCCGGGCAGTTCTTC.